The 24 T cell receptor beta chains below come from one sample, sequenced in a study of blood T cell repertoires in COVID-19. Clones were read by immunoSEQ multiplex PCR, and TCRdb kept only the in-frame ones, dropping some. The top ten clones hold approximately 1.5% of a sample with some 240,000 clones, more than 65% of them seen once. The source material was peripheral blood. The receptor source for this set is a woman aged 35 to 49 who had recovered from COVID-19.

The chain is built from TRBV2 and TRBJ2-1; 7 nucleotides align to TRBD2. The CDR3 runs 14 residues. The V segment lost 2 bases and the J segment 9 bases; nucleotides outside the gene matches: 7. CDR1 and CDR2 (germline): SNHLY, FYNNEI. CDR3 loop: CASSEISGRPEQFF. DNA for the CDR3: TGTGCCAGCAGTGAAATTTCCGGGAGGCCTGAGCAGTTCTTC. Full variable domain (remainder filled in from reference TRBV2 and TRBJ2-1): EPEVTQTPSHQVTQMGQEVILRCVPISNHLYFYWYRQILGQKVEFLVSFYNNEISEKSEIFDDQFSVERPDGSNFTLKIRSTKLEDSAMYFCASSEISGRPEQFFGPGTRLTVL.

The CDR3: CSGGTGYTDTQYF. In nucleotides, the CDR3 is TGCAGCGGGGGGACAGGGTACACAGATACGCAGTATTTT. This chain joins TRBV29-1 and TRBJ2-3; 9 bases align to TRBD1. The CDR3 sequence is 13 residues long. V lost 7 bases to trimming and J lost 2 bases; unmatched junction nucleotides: 4. Germline V CDR1 and CDR2: SQVTM, ANQGSEA.

The chain carries TRBV4-3 and TRBJ1-2; D is undetermined. V was trimmed by 3 bases and J by 4 bases, leaving 12 bases between them. The CDR3 runs 14 residues. In germline, CDR1 is LGHNA, CDR2 YSLEER. As DNA, the CDR3 is TGCGCCAGCAGCCAGGCTGACACCCTCTATGGCTACACCTTC. Translating gives CASSQADTLYGYTF.

The chain joins TRBV29-1 to TRBJ2-1, with D maybe TRBD2 (6 bases). Trimming removed 3 bases at V and 3 bases at J, with 15 bases between. The CDR3 loop spans 15 amino acids. Germline V CDR1 and CDR2: SQVTM, ANQGSEA. The CDR3 nucleotides read TGCAGCGTTGAGGGAGGCGAAAGCTTCTACAATGAGCAGTTCTTC. Protein: CSVEGGESFYNEQFF.

The chain carries TRBV11-2 and TRBJ1-3; D is unresolved. The CDR3 spans 17 residues. Trimming pared 7 bases from V and 0 bases from J, leaving 19 bases between. Germline V CDR1 and CDR2: SGHAT, FQNNGV. For the CDR3, the DNA is TGTGCCAGCATAGGACTGCGGGGTAGTTTCTCTGGAAACACCATATATTTT. Protein: CASIGLRGSFSGNTIYF.

This chain joins TRBV29-1 and TRBJ2-7; a possible D gene is TRBD2 (5 bases). Germline V lookup: CDR1 SQVTM, CDR2 ANQGSEA. CDR3 length: 12 residues. The V end lost 4 bases, the J end lost 0 bases, and 7 bases lay between the germline ends. CDR3: CSVAGNSYEQYF. The CDR3 coding sequence is TGCAGCGTTGCCGGGAACTCCTACGAGCAGTACTTC.

The genes are TRBV7-9 and TRBJ2-6; possibly TRBD2 for D (5 bases). The CDR3 is 17 amino acids. Trimming removed 5 bases at V and 1 base at J, with 15 bases between. The germline V gene encodes CDR1 SEHNR and CDR2 FQNEAQ (reference sequence). In nucleotides, the CDR3 is TGTGCCAGCAGCATGAGGGTACAAGTTTCTGGGGCCAACGTCCTGACTTTC. The encoded protein is CASSMRVQVSGANVLTF.

Note on this clone: Other DNA sequences in the sample encode the same CDR3. This chain connects TRBV12-3 or TRBV12-4 to TRBJ1-2; D unclear. Trimming took off 2 bases at V and 8 bases at J, with 6 bases between the two ends. This CDR3 comprises 11 residues. Here the CDR3 reads CASSLSEGYTF. The DNA of the CDR3 is TGTGCCAGCAGTTTAAGTGAGGGCTACACCTTC.

V usage is TRBV6-5 and J usage is TRBJ1-4; D is undetermined. The V end lost 8 bases, the J end lost 6 bases, and 13 bases lay between the germline ends. Germline CDR1 reads MNHEY; CDR2 reads SVGAGI. The CDR3 runs 13 residues. The CDR3 coding sequence is TGTGCCAGCGCCCGGGAGCGGGATGAAAAACTGTTTTTT. It specifies CASARERDEKLFF.

This chain's CDR3 is CASSPQDSGNTIYF. For the CDR3, the DNA is TGCGCCAGCAGCCCACAGGACTCTGGAAACACCATATATTTT. The chain combines TRBV5-1 with TRBJ1-3, with D maybe TRBD1 (5 bases). This CDR3 is built from 14 residues. Looked up from germline, CDR1 is SGHRS and CDR2 is YFSETQ. The germline V and J ends were trimmed by 4 bases and 0 bases, with 8 bases remaining between them.

The chain uses TRBV7-2 and TRBJ1-5; no clear D. The ends were cut back, 2 bases at V and 7 bases at J, with 18 bases in the middle. The CDR3 has 16 residues. CDR1 and CDR2 from the germline V gene are SGHTA and FQGNSA. CDR3 bases: TGTGCCAGCAGCTTATCTTGGATAGCCTCGCGCCAGCCCCAGCATTTT. It translates to CASSLSWIASRQPQHF.

The table lists this clone with a count of one. J is TRBJ2-3 and V is TRBV11-3; possible D gene TRBD1, 5 bases. Deletions cut 3 bases from V and 3 bases from J, with 7 bases between. CDR3 length equals 13 residues. Germline V CDR1 and CDR2: SGHNT, YENEEA. The CDR3 nucleotides read TGTGCCAGCAGCTTTGGGGCAACAGATACGCAGTATTTT. Its translation is CASSFGATDTQYF. Drawing the rest from reference TRBV11-3 and TRBJ2-3, the complete variable domain is EAGVVQSPRYKIIEKKQPVAFWCNPISGHNTLYWYLQNLGQGPELLIRYENEEAVDDSQLPKDRFSAERLKGVDSTLKIQPAELGDSAVYLCASSFGATDTQYFGPGTRLTVL.

The V and J genes are TRBV5-1 and TRBJ1-3; D unresolved. Trimming removed 0 bases at V and 4 bases at J, with 11 bases between. The CDR3 loop spans 15 amino acids. Germline CDR1 is SGHRS and CDR2 is YFSETQ. The CDR3: CASSLGHGQGNTIYF. CDR3 bases: TGCGCCAGCAGCTTGGGACATGGGCAGGGAAACACCATATATTTT.

Only one count was recorded for this clone. The chain uses TRBV19 and TRBJ1-5; 7 bases are a match to TRBD1. The junction had 13 bases not matched to a gene; V was cut back by 4 bases and J by 4 bases. Germline V gene data show CDR1 as LNHDA and CDR2 as SQIVND (reference sequence). This CDR3 has 17 amino acids. Here the CDR3 DNA reads TGTGCCAGTAGTACGGGGGGGGACAGTTCCCTAAATCAGCCCCAGCATTTT. It translates to CASSTGGDSSLNQPQHF.

The CDR3 region is CASSDHITGEAFF. DNA of the CDR3: TGTGCCAGCAGTGACCACATTACAGGTGAAGCTTTCTTT. The chain has TRBV6-4 and TRBJ1-1; D perhaps matches TRBD1 (5 bases). With 2 bases removed from V and 7 bases from J, the gap between germline ends came to 11 bases. The germline V gene has CDR1 MRHNA and CDR2 SNTAGT. The CDR3 totals 13 residues.

The J gene is TRBJ1-2, the V gene TRBV7-2; D is unclear. Deletions cut 5 bases from V and 8 bases from J, with 15 bases between. The CDR3 runs 13 residues. Germline V gene data show CDR1 as SGHTA and CDR2 as FQGNSA. The DNA for the CDR3 is TGTGCCAGCAGCCAAAGAGAGGTAGTCGGCTACACCTTC. This sequence encodes CASSQREVVGYTF.

The genes are TRBV12-3 or TRBV12-4 and TRBJ1-4, with no clear D. CDR3 length: 13 residues. V was pared by 3 bases and J by 6 bases, with 8 bases between. The CDR3 region has the DNA TGTGCCAGCAGTTTCTATTTACATGAAAAACTGTTTTTT. This translates into CASSFYLHEKLFF.

The chain is built from TRBV19 and TRBJ2-3, with 11 bases matching TRBD2. Germline V gene data show CDR1 as LNHDA and CDR2 as SQIVND (reference sequence). With V trimmed by 10 bases and J by 4 bases, 13 bases remained unmatched. The CDR3 is 16 amino acids. DNA of the CDR3: TGTGCCACAAGTAGCGGGGGGGCGCTACGGGCAGATACGCAGTATTTT. It yields the protein CATSSGGALRADTQYF.

The rearrangement uses TRBV14 and TRBJ2-3; 12 bases are shared with TRBD2. The CDR3 is made up of 17 amino acids. V gave up 2 bases and J gave up 2 bases; unmatched junction bases: 5. Germline loops: CDR1 SGHDN, CDR2 FVKESK. CDR3 DNA: TGTGCCAGCAGCCAACAACTAGCGGGGGGATTCACAGATACGCAGTATTTT. Protein sequence: CASSQQLAGGFTDTQYF.

The V call is TRBV5-8, the J call TRBJ2-7; D might be TRBD2 (5 bases). Germline CDR1 is SGHTS and CDR2 is YDEGEE. There are 12 residues in the CDR3. V lost 10 bases and J 2 bases, leaving 13 bases between the germline ends. CDR3 region: CAGREYTYEQYF. In DNA form, the CDR3 reads TGTGCCGGTAGGGAGTACACCTACGAGCAGTACTTC.

The chain joins TRBV7-9 to TRBJ1-2, with 8 positions matching TRBD1. The CDR3 length is 14 residues. The germline V gene has CDR1 SEHNR and CDR2 FQNEAQ (reference sequence). V was pared by 2 bases and J by 4 bases, with 3 bases of the junction left unmatched. The CDR3 DNA is TGTGCCAGCAGCTTATCGCAGGGGGCCTATGGCTACACCTTC. This encodes CASSLSQGAYGYTF. Full variable domain (missing parts from reference TRBV7-9 and TRBJ1-2): DTGVSQNPRHKITKRGQNVTFRCDPISEHNRLYWYRQTLGQGPEFLTYFQNEAQLEKSRLLSDRFSAERPKGSFSTLEIQRTEQGDSAMYLCASSLSQGAYGYTFGSGTRLTVV.

The V and J genes are TRBV4-2 and TRBJ1-2; the match to TRBD1 covers 9 bases. Losses at the gene ends were 0 bases for V and 2 bases for J; bases not matched to a gene: 10. The CDR3 is 18 residues long. CDR1 is LGHNA and CDR2 is YNFKEQ in the germline V gene. The CDR3 DNA is TGTGCCAGCAGCCAAGATTGGGGGGACAGGGTGGGAAACTATGGCTACACCTTC. Residues: CASSQDWGDRVGNYGYTF.

The genes are TRBV3-1 (or the pseudogene TRBV3-2) and TRBJ2-2, with D tentatively TRBD1 (5 bases). Germline V gives CDR1 LGHDT, CDR2 YNNKEL (reference sequence). V was clipped by 3 bases and J by 7 bases, with 12 bases between them. The CDR3 sequence is 14 residues long. The CDR3 region is CASSQSLGRGELFF. DNA of the CDR3: TGTGCCAGCAGCCAGTCGTTGGGGCGCGGGGAGCTGTTTTTT.

This chain joins TRBV3-1 (or the pseudogene TRBV3-2) and TRBJ2-4; 8 bases are a match to TRBD1. The CDR3 runs 17 residues. In germline, CDR1 is LGHDT, CDR2 YNNKEL (reference sequence). The trim removed 0 bases at V and 1 base at J, leaving 5 bases unmatched. CDR3 protein: CASSQEHRGTAKNIQYF. The CDR3 coding sequence is TGTGCCAGCAGCCAAGAACACAGGGGGACGGCCAAAAACATTCAGTACTTC.